This T cell receptor (beta chain) was captured in a study of long-term antiretroviral therapy in people with HIV. Sequencing relied on immunoSEQ assay v3.0, run at survey level. This table comes from immunoSEQ multiplex PCR, and its TCRdb copy is limited to in-frame clones, with some not included. The sample lists approximately 30,000 clones; 97% were seen once. Trimming removed 2 bases from V and 7 bases from J, with 11 bases in between. The CDR3 runs 13 residues. CDR1 and CDR2 from the germline V gene are MNHEY and SVGAGI. The TCR was taken from a man younger than 45 with HIV. J is TRBJ1-1 and V is TRBV6-5; D unresolved. This material consisted of unsorted PBMCs, taken 7.6 years after starting antiretroviral therapy. CDR3 amino acids: CASSYGRWGEAFF. The CDR3 DNA is TGTGCCAGCAGTTACGGACGGTGGGGTGAAGCTTTCTTT.